This T cell receptor (beta chain) came from a study of cytomegalovirus exposure and HLA in healthy donors. The CDR3 runs to 14 residues. V was trimmed by 10 bases and J by 0 bases, leaving 15 bases between them. Germline CDR1 is MNHEY and CDR2 is SVGAGI. Amplification used 60 Vbeta primers and 13 Jbeta primers. Clones were read by immunoSEQ multiplex PCR, and TCRdb kept only the in-frame ones, dropping some. This sample's table reports about 140,000 clones. The sample was PBMCs. V usage is TRBV6-5 and J usage is TRBJ1-2, with D possibly TRBD1 on 5 matching bases. This clonotype was sampled from a woman younger than 35 in good health and CMV-seronegative. The CDR3 loop reads CATRVTQANYGYTF. CDR3 DNA sequence: TGTGCCACCAGGGTCACTCAAGCTAACTATGGCTACACCTTC.